This T cell receptor beta chain came from a study of blood T cell repertoires in COVID-19. Study-level information: Specimens from acute and convalescent COVID-19 originated in the United States, Italy and Spain. Nucleic acid was either cDNA or gDNA, and it came from T cells, B-cell-depleted T cells, or PBMCs.

There are 15 residues in the CDR3. The germline V gene has CDR1 SGHNT and CDR2 YYREEE (reference sequence). V trimming: 0 bases; J trimming: 7 bases; junction bases outside the gene matches: 7. This clone was seen only once. Per the original data handling: Amplification from reference gene primers served as the basis for estimated nucleated cell counts. Using immunoSEQ multiplex PCR, the repertoire was profiled, and TCRdb retains in-frame clones only, with some absent. Clone size and the V and J calls come from that table; the DNA yielded D and trimming. The table records about 240,000 clones, around 87% of them present only once.

Sequenced: peripheral blood. The chain employs TRBV5-4 and TRBJ1-5, with 7 bases lining up with TRBD1. This TCR came from a woman between 65 and 79 years old with active or convalescent COVID-19. As DNA, the CDR3 is TGTGCCAGCAGCTTGGCCACCAGGGGGATGCAGCCCCAGCATTTT. Translating it yields CASSLATRGMQPQHF.